This passage covers 9 T cell receptor beta chains from one sample sequenced in a study of blood T cell repertoires in COVID-19. TCRdb's copy holds only in-frame clones and misses some; the assay was immunoSEQ multiplex PCR. The sample includes about 190,000 clones, 84% of them seen just once. Sequenced material: peripheral blood. These receptors came from a woman in her 70s with active or convalescent COVID-19.

This chain joins TRBV28 and TRBJ1-6; D not certain. Germline values: CDR1 MDHEN, CDR2 SYDVKM. The V end lost 6 bases, the J end lost 10 bases, and 19 bases lay between the germline ends. The CDR3 has 15 residues. CDR3 amino acids: CASRGREGGGSPLHF. CDR3 DNA sequence: TGTGCCAGCAGGGGTCGGGAGGGTGGTGGGTCACCCCTCCACTTT.

This clone was observed once. The chain carries TRBV2 and TRBJ2-5, with a possible D match to TRBD1 (6 bases). Germline V lookup: CDR1 SNHLY, CDR2 FYNNEI. There are 13 residues in the CDR3. V gave up 6 bases and J gave up 7 bases, with 15 bases separating them. CDR3 nucleotide sequence: TGTGCCAGCAGCAGACAGGACCGGGGGACCCAGTACTTC. This gives the protein CASSRQDRGTQYF.

V gene TRBV7-3 combines with J gene TRBJ2-1, with 9 bases matching TRBD2. CDR1 and CDR2 (germline): SGHTA, FQGTGA. Unmatched junction bases numbered 13, after V lost 6 bases and J lost 7 bases. This CDR3 has 16 amino acids. CDR3 sequence (DNA): TGTGCCAGCAGGTCTGTCTCCGCGGGAGGGCGAAATGAGCAGTTCTTC. Translated, it gives CASRSVSAGGRNEQFF.

The chain joins TRBV12-3 or TRBV12-4 to TRBJ1-1; weak D call: TRBD1 (6 bases). This CDR3 comprises 12 residues. V gave up 6 bases and J gave up 5 bases, with 10 bases separating them. The CDR3 nucleotides read TGTGCCAGCAGCCTACAGGGAACTGAAGCTTTCTTT. Encoded protein: CASSLQGTEAFF.

This sequence joins TRBV5-5 and TRBJ2-2; 14 bases line up with TRBD2. The CDR3 runs to 18 residues. The germline V gene encodes CDR1 SGHKS and CDR2 YYEKEE (reference sequence). V shed 5 bases and J 6 bases; nucleotides not matched to a gene: 12. DNA of the CDR3: TGTGCCAGCAGGTTGAGCACCGGGACTAGCGGGAGTGCCGGGGAGCTGTTTTTT. Its protein is CASRLSTGTSGSAGELFF.

The chain recombines TRBV9 with TRBJ2-2; D not resolved. Germline V gene lookup returns CDR1 SGDLS and CDR2 YYNGEE. V shed 0 bases and J shed 5 bases, with 8 bases lying between them. There are 14 residues in the CDR3. CDR3 amino acids: CASSVDYYTGELFF. The CDR3 DNA follows: TGTGCCAGCAGCGTAGACTATTATACCGGGGAGCTGTTTTTT.

The rearrangement uses TRBV7-9 and TRBJ2-7, with 7 bases matching TRBD1. Looked up from germline, CDR1 is SEHNR and CDR2 is FQNEAQ (reference sequence). V gave up 6 bases and J gave up 3 bases; unmatched junction bases: 8. CDR3 size: 14 residues. CDR3 DNA sequence: TGTGCCAGCAGTTTAACAGGGGCCAACTACGAGCAGTACTTC. It codes for CASSLTGANYEQYF. Supplemented by reference TRBV7-9 and TRBJ2-7, the full variable domain reads DTGVSQNPRHKITKRGQNVTFRCDPISEHNRLYWYRQTLGQGPEFLTYFQNEAQLEKSRLLSDRFSAERPKGSFSTLEIQRTEQGDSAMYLCASSLTGANYEQYFGPGTRLTVT.

The rearrangement links TRBV7-5 to TRBJ1-2; whether TRBD1, the table's D call, matches the DNA was not checked. TRBV7-5 is reported as a pseudogene. The CDR3 totals 15 residues. The CDR3, as DNA: TGTGCCAGAAGCCCCACAGTGGTGGCCCTGTATGGCTACACCTTC. Protein sequence: CARSPTVVALYGYTF.

This clone was found once. This chain links TRBV3-1 (or the pseudogene TRBV3-2) with TRBJ2-2; 8 positions agree with TRBD1. CDR1 LGHDT and CDR2 YNNKEL come from the germline V gene (reference sequence). The CDR3 has 16 amino acids. Unmatched junction bases numbered 7, after V lost 5 bases and J lost 2 bases. Written as DNA, the CDR3 is TGTGCCAGCAGCAAAGGACAGGGTACTAACACCGGGGAGCTGTTTTTT. Encoded protein: CASSKGQGTNTGELFF.